The clone carrying this TCR beta chain came up a few times. One entry per CDR3 protein results from TCRdb running MiXCR on the PCR reads. The sample lists about 510,000 distinct CDR3 sequences, around a fifth occurring once. The data were taken from a study of molecular identifiers for immune sequencing clone quantification. From 20,000 to 1,000,000 sorted cells, naive CD8 libraries were generated with 10%, 30% or 50% RNA. Researchers sorted naive CD8 T cells as cells that were CD8+CD4-CCR7+CD45RA+. The sequence was collected from a human donor in good health. Some libraries in this study had Jurkat cell RNA spiked in. The sample was naive CD8+ T cells from blood, with Jurkat cell RNA spiked in. Subset denoted: FACS-sorted CD8+CD4-CCR7+CD45RA+ naive T cells.

The CDR3 region is CASSQGTGSVGELFF. CDR3 coding DNA: TGTGCCAGCTCCCAAGGAACAGGGTCGGTCGGGGAGCTGTTTTTT. The chain has TRBV11-3 and TRBJ2-2, with D tentatively TRBD1 (6 bases). The CDR3 runs 15 residues. The germline V and J ends were trimmed by 8 bases and 7 bases, with 20 bases remaining between them. Germline V CDR1 and CDR2: SGHNT, YENEEA.